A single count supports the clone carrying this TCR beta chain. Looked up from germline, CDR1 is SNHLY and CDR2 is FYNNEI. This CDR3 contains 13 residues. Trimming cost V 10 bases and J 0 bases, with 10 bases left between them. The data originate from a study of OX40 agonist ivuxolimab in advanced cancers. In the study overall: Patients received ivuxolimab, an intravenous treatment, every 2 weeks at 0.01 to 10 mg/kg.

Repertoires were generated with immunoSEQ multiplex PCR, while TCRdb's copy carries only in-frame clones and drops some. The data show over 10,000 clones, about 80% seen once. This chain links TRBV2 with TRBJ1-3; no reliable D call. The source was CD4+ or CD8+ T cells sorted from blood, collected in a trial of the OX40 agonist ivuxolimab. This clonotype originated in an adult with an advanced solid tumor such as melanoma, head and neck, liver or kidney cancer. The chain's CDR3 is CAIPHGSGNTIYF. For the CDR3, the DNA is TGTGCCATCCCCCATGGCTCTGGAAACACCATATATTTT.